Below are 6 T cell receptor beta chains sequenced from a single sample in a study of blood T cell repertoires in COVID-19. Profiling relied on immunoSEQ multiplex PCR, and the TCRdb table lists in-frame clones only, not all of them. The sample shows 150,000 to 200,000 clones, roughly 82% of them seen only once. Source material: peripheral blood. The receptor set was obtained from a woman aged 25 to 45 with acute or convalescent COVID-19.

The rearrangement joins TRBV27 to TRBJ1-4; a possible D gene is TRBD1 (5 bases). The CDR3 consists of 14 residues. The V and J ends lost 7 bases and 5 bases respectively, with 14 bases between them. The germline V gene has CDR1 MNHEY and CDR2 SMNVEV (reference sequence). CDR3 sequence: CASKGGVFNEKLFF. The CDR3 region has the DNA TGTGCCAGCAAGGGAGGGGTGTTCAATGAAAAACTGTTTTTT.

This clone was counted between two and nine times. Written as DNA, the CDR3 is TGTGCCAGCAGCCAAGAAATCGATTCTAGCACCGGGGAGCTGTTTTTT. It specifies CASSQEIDSSTGELFF. The genes are TRBV4-2 and TRBJ2-2; D unclear. Per the germline V gene, CDR1 is LGHNA and CDR2 is YNFKEQ. The CDR3 covers 16 residues. V was cut by 0 bases and J by 4 bases, with 12 bases left in between.

This chain joins TRBV28 and TRBJ2-7, with D unresolved. The CDR3 spans 14 residues. V gave up 7 bases and J gave up 0 bases, with 13 bases separating them. The germline V gene encodes CDR1 MDHEN and CDR2 SYDVKM. CDR3 loop: CASNKAFSSYEQYF. The CDR3, as DNA: TGTGCCAGCAATAAAGCCTTTAGCTCCTACGAGCAGTACTTC.

The chain has TRBV13 and TRBJ2-3, with D perhaps TRBD2 (7 bases). Trimming shortened V by 4 bases and J by 3 bases, and 14 bases separated the two germline ends. The CDR3 totals 15 residues. Germline CDR1 and CDR2: PRHDT and FYEKMQ (reference sequence). This chain's CDR3 is CASSWEGDSTDTQYF. CDR3 sequence (DNA): TGTGCCAGCAGCTGGGAGGGGGACTCAACAGATACGCAGTATTTT.

V is TRBV2 and J is TRBJ1-2; D remains unclear. With 0 bases removed from V and 8 bases from J, the gap between germline ends came to 10 bases. The CDR3 extends over 13 amino acids. The germline V gene has CDR1 SNHLY and CDR2 FYNNEI. This CDR3 reads CASSEAVGGGYTF. In DNA, the CDR3 is TGTGCCAGCAGTGAAGCTGTTGGAGGCGGCTACACCTTC.

The gene calls are TRBV5-1 and TRBJ2-7; D is perhaps TRBD1 (6 bases). CDR1 SGHRS and CDR2 YFSETQ come from the germline V gene. V lost 1 base to trimming and J lost 0 bases, with 14 bases between them. The CDR3 runs to 16 residues. The CDR3 here is CASSLLGGHPSYEQYF. DNA of the CDR3: TGCGCCAGCAGCTTGTTAGGGGGACACCCCTCCTACGAGCAGTACTTC. The whole variable domain, filled in from reference TRBV5-1 and TRBJ2-7, reads KAGVTQTPRYLIKTRGQQVTLSCSPISGHRSVSWYQQTPGQGLQFLFEYFSETQRNKGNFPGRFSGRQFSNSRSEMNVSTLELGDSALYLCASSLLGGHPSYEQYFGPGTRLTVT.